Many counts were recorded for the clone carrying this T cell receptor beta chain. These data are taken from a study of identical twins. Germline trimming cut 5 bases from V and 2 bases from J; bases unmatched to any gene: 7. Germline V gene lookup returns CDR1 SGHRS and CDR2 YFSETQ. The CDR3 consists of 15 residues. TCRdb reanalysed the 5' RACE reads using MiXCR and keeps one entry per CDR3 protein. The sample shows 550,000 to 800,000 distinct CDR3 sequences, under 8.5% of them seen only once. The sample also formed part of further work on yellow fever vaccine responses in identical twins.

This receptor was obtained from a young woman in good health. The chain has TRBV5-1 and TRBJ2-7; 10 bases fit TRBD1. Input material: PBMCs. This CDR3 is CASREGTGVPYEQYF. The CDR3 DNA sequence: TGCGCCAGCAGAGAGGGGACAGGGGTCCCCTACGAGCAGTACTTC.